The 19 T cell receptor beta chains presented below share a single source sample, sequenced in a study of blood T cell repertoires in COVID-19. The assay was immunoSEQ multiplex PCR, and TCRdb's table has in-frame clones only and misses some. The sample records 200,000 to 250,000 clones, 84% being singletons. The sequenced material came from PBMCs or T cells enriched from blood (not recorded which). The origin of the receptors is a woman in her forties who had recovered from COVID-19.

CDR3 protein: CASSLVAGGWTDTQYF. The CDR3 region has the DNA TGTGCCAGCAGCTTAGTCGCAGGGGGCTGGACAGATACGCAGTATTTT. This chain connects TRBV11-2 to TRBJ2-3, with TRBD1 matching 8 bases. The germline gives CDR1 SGHAT, CDR2 FQNNGV. With 1 base clipped from V and 3 bases from J, the junction kept 6 bases outside the gene matches. The CDR3 has 16 amino acids.

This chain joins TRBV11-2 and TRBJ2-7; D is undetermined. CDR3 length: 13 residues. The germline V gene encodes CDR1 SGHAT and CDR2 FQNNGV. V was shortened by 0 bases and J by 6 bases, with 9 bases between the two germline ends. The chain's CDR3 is CASSLEGVSEQYV. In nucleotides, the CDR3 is TGTGCCAGCAGCTTAGAGGGCGTCTCCGAGCAGTACGTC.

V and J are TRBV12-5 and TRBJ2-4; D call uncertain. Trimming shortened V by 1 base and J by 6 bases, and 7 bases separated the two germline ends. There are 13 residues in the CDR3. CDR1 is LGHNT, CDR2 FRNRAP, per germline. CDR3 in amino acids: CASGLASGNIQYF. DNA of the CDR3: TGTGCTAGTGGTTTGGCCTCAGGAAACATTCAGTACTTC. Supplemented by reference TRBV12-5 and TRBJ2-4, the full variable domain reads DARVTQTPRHKVTEMGQEVTMRCQPILGHNTVFWYRQTMMQGLELLAYFRNRAPLDDSGMPKDRFSAEMPDATLATLKIQPSEPRDSAVYFCASGLASGNIQYFGAGTRLSVL.

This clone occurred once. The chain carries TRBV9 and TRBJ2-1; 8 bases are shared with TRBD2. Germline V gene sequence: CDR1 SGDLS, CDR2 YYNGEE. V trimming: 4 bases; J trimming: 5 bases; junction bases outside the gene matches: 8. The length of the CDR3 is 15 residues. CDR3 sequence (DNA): TGTGCCAGCAGCTCCCCAGCGGGAGAGGACAATGAGCAGTTCTTC. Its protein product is CASSSPAGEDNEQFF. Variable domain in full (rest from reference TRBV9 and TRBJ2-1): DSGVTQTPKHLITATGQRVTLRCSPRSGDLSVYWYQQSLDQGLQFLIQYYNGEERAKGNILERFSAQQFPDLHSELNLSSLELGDSALYFCASSSPAGEDNEQFFGPGTRLTVL.

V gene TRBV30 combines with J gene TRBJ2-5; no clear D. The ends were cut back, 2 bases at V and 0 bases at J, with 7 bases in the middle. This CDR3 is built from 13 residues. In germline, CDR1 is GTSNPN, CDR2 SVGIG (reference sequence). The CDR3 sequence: CAWSSTHQETQYF. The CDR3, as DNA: TGTGCCTGGAGTTCGACACACCAAGAGACCCAGTACTTC. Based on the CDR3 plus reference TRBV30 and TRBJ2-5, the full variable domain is SQTIHQWPATLVQPVGSPLSLECTVEGTSNPNLYWYRQAAGRGLQLLFYSVGIGQISSEVPQNLSASRPQDRQFILSSKKLLLSDSGFYLCAWSSTHQETQYFGPGTRLLVL.

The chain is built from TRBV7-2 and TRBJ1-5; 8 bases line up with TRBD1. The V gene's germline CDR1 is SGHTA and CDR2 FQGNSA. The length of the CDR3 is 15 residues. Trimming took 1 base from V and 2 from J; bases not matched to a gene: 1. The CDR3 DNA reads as TGTGCCAGCAGCTTAGACAGGGGGGGCAATCAGCCCCAGCATTTT. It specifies CASSLDRGGNQPQHF.

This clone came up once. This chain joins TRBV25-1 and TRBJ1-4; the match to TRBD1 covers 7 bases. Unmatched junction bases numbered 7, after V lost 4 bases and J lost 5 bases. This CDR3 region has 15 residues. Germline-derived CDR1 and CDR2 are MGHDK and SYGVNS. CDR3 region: CASSAGTAKNEKLFF. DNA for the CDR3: TGTGCCAGCAGTGCCGGGACAGCAAAAAATGAAAAACTGTTTTTT.

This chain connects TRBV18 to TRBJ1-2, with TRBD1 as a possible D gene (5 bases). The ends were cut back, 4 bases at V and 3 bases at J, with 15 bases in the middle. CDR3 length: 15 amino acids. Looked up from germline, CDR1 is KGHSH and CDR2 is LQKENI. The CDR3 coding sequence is TGTGCCAGCTCACACCCCCCCGGGGGGTACTATGGCTACACCTTC. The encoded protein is CASSHPPGGYYGYTF.

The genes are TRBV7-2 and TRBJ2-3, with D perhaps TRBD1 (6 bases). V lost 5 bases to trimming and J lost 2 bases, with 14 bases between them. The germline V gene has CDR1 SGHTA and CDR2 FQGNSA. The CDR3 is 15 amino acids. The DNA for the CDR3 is TGTGCCAGCAGCCTACACCGGACAGTCACAGATACGCAGTATTTT. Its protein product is CASSLHRTVTDTQYF.

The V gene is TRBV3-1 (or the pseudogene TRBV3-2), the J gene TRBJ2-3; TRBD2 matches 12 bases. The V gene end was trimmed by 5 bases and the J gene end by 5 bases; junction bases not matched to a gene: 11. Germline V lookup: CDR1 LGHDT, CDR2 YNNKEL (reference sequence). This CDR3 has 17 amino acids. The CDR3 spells CASSARLAGVTGDTQYF. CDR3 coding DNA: TGTGCCAGCAGCGCGAGACTAGCGGGAGTTACGGGAGATACGCAGTATTTT.

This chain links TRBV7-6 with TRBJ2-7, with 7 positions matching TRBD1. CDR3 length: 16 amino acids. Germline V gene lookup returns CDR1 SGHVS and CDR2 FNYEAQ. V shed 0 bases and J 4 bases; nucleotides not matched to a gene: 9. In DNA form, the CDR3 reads TGTGCCAGCAGCTTAGCCTACAGGGGTCGGAGATACGAGCAGTACTTC. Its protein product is CASSLAYRGRRYEQYF.

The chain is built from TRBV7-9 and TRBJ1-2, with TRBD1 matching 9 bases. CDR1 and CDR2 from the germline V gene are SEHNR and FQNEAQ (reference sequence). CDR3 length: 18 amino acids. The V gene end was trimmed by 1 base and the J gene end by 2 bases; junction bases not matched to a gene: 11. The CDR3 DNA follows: TGTGCCAGCAGCTTAGATGGGCGGAGAGGACAGGGGAACTATGGCTACACCTTC. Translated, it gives CASSLDGRRGQGNYGYTF.

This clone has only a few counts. The CDR3 DNA follows: TGTGCCAGCAGCCGCTCAGGTGCTTCCGTCTACACCTTC. Protein: CASSRSGASVYTF. The genes are TRBV28 and TRBJ1-2, with D unresolved. The germline gives CDR1 MDHEN, CDR2 SYDVKM. The CDR3 contains 13 residues. V lost 6 bases and J 10 bases, leaving 18 bases between the germline ends.

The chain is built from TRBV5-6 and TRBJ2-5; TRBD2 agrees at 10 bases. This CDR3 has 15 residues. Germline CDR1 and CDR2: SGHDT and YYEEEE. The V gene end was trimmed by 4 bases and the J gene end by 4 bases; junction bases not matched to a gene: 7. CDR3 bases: TGTGCCAGCAGCCGCCTTCGACTAGCGGGAGAGACCCAGTACTTC. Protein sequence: CASSRLRLAGETQYF.

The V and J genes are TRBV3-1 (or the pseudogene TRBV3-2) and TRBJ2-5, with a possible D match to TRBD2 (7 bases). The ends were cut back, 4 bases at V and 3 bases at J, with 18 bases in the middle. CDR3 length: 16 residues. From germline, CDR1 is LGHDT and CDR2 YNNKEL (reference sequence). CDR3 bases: TGTGCCAGCAGCCCCCGGACGGGGGGCCTGGAAGAGACCCAGTACTTC. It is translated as CASSPRTGGLEETQYF.

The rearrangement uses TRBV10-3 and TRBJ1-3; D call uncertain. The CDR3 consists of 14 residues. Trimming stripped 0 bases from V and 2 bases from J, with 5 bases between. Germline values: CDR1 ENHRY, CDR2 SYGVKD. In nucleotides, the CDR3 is TGTGCCATCAGTGAGTCAGGAGCTGGAAACACCATATATTTT. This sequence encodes CAISESGAGNTIYF.

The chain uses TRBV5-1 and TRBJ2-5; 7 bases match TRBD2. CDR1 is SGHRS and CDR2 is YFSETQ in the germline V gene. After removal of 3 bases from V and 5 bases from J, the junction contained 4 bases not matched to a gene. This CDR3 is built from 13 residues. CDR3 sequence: CASSSGLEETQYF. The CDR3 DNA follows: TGCGCCAGCAGCTCAGGACTAGAGGAGACCCAGTACTTC. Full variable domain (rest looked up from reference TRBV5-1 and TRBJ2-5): KAGVTQTPRYLIKTRGQQVTLSCSPISGHRSVSWYQQTPGQGLQFLFEYFSETQRNKGNFPGRFSGRQFSNSRSEMNVSTLELGDSALYLCASSSGLEETQYFGPGTRLLVL.

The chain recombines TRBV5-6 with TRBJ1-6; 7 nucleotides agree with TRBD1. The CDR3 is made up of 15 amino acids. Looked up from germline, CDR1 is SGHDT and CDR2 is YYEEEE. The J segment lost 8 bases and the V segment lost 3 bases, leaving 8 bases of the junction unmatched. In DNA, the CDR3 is TGTGCCAGCAGCTGGGAGACAGGGTCTTATTCACCCCTCCACTTT. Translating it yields CASSWETGSYSPLHF.

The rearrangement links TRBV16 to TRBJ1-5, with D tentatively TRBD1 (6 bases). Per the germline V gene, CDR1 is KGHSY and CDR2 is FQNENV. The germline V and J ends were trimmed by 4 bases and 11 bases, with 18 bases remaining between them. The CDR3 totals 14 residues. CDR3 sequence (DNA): TGTGCCAGCAGCCCGTTTACAGGGTTTAGGGCCCAGCATTTT. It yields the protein CASSPFTGFRAQHF.